This T cell receptor (beta chain) was sequenced during a study of T cell clonotyping in hematopoietic cell transplantation. Study-level points and caveats: After transplant, recipient diversity fell while pathologically expanded clonotypes grew through day 180. At the given depth, recipient repertoires were over 97% de novo clonotypes.

TCRdb's copy holds only in-frame clones and misses some; the assay was immunoSEQ multiplex PCR. The sample lists roughly 15,000 clones, about 85% seen once, with roughly 4.2% in the top ten. V was shortened by 7 bases and J by 6 bases, with 12 bases between the two germline ends. CDR1 is LNHDA and CDR2 is SQIVND in the germline V gene (reference sequence). The CDR3 is 12 amino acids. Worth noting for this clone: Its antigen is not known.

The clonotype originates from a male patient aged 60 to 75 who had an allogeneic stem cell transplant from a related donor, so the T cells may come from the graft donor. Some clones in this sample may be carry-over from other donors' samples. V gene TRBV19 combines with J gene TRBJ2-5, with D maybe TRBD1 (6 bases). The sequencing used PBMCs, collected 100 days after allogeneic stem cell transplant. The CDR3 DNA is TGTGCCAGTAATAACAGGGATCAGACCCAGTACTTC. It encodes CASNNRDQTQYF. Filled out from reference TRBV19 and TRBJ2-5, the complete variable domain reads DGGITQSPKYLFRKEGQNVTLSCEQNLNHDAMYWYRQDPGQGLRLIYYSQIVNDFQKGDIAEGYSVSREKKESFPLTVTSAQKNPTAFYLCASNNRDQTQYFGPGTRLLVL.